This T cell receptor beta chain was found in a study of CD8+CD57+ T cells in acquired aplastic anemia. Turning to the study itself: An average of about 3.2 ug of DNA was obtained from sorted CD4+ and CD8+ cells. Read counts for CD4+ cells (from healthy donors) averaged about 10.8 million. Study-level findings and limits: Common to patients and controls were approximately 30 CD8+ CDR3 sequences.

Note on this clonotype: Its matching antigen is unknown.

For CDR3 and TCR beta VDJ profiling, genomic DNA was the template used. Using its own MiXCR run on the reads, TCRdb lists one record per CDR3 protein. The sample lists about 210,000 distinct CDR3 sequences, 34% occurring once. This sequence was found in a human donor in good health, serving as a control. The sequencing input was sorted CD4+, CD8+, or CD8+CD57+ T cells (not recorded which) from PBMCs.

The chain's CDR3 is CSVGLLAGGKNIQYF. The CDR3 bases are TGCAGCGTTGGCCTACTAGCGGGGGGCAAAAACATTCAGTACTTC. The chain recombines TRBV29-1 with TRBJ2-4; 12 nucleotides agree with TRBD2. J gave up 3 bases and V 4 bases, and 4 bases lay outside the gene matches. CDR1 is SQVTM and CDR2 is ANQGSEA in the germline V gene. The CDR3 consists of 15 residues. The full variable domain, in which reference TRBV29-1 and TRBJ2-4 provide the parts outside the CDR3, is SAVISQKPSRDICQRGTSLTIQCQVDSQVTMMFWYRQQPGQSLTLIATANQGSEATYESGFVIDKFPISRPNLTFSTLTVSNMSPEDSSIYLCSVGLLAGGKNIQYFGAGTRLSVL.